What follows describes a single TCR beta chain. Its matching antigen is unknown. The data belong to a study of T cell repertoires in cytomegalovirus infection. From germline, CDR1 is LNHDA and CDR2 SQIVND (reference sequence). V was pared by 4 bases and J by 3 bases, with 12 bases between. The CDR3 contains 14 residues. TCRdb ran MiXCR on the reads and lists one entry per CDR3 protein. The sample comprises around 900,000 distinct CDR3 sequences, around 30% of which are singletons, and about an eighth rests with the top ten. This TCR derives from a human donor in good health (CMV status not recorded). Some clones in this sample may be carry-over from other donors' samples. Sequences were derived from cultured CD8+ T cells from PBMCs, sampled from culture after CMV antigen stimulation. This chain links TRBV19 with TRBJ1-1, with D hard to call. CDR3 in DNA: TGTGCCAGTAGTACCCTATACTTGGACACTGAAGCTTTCTTT. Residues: CASSTLYLDTEAFF.